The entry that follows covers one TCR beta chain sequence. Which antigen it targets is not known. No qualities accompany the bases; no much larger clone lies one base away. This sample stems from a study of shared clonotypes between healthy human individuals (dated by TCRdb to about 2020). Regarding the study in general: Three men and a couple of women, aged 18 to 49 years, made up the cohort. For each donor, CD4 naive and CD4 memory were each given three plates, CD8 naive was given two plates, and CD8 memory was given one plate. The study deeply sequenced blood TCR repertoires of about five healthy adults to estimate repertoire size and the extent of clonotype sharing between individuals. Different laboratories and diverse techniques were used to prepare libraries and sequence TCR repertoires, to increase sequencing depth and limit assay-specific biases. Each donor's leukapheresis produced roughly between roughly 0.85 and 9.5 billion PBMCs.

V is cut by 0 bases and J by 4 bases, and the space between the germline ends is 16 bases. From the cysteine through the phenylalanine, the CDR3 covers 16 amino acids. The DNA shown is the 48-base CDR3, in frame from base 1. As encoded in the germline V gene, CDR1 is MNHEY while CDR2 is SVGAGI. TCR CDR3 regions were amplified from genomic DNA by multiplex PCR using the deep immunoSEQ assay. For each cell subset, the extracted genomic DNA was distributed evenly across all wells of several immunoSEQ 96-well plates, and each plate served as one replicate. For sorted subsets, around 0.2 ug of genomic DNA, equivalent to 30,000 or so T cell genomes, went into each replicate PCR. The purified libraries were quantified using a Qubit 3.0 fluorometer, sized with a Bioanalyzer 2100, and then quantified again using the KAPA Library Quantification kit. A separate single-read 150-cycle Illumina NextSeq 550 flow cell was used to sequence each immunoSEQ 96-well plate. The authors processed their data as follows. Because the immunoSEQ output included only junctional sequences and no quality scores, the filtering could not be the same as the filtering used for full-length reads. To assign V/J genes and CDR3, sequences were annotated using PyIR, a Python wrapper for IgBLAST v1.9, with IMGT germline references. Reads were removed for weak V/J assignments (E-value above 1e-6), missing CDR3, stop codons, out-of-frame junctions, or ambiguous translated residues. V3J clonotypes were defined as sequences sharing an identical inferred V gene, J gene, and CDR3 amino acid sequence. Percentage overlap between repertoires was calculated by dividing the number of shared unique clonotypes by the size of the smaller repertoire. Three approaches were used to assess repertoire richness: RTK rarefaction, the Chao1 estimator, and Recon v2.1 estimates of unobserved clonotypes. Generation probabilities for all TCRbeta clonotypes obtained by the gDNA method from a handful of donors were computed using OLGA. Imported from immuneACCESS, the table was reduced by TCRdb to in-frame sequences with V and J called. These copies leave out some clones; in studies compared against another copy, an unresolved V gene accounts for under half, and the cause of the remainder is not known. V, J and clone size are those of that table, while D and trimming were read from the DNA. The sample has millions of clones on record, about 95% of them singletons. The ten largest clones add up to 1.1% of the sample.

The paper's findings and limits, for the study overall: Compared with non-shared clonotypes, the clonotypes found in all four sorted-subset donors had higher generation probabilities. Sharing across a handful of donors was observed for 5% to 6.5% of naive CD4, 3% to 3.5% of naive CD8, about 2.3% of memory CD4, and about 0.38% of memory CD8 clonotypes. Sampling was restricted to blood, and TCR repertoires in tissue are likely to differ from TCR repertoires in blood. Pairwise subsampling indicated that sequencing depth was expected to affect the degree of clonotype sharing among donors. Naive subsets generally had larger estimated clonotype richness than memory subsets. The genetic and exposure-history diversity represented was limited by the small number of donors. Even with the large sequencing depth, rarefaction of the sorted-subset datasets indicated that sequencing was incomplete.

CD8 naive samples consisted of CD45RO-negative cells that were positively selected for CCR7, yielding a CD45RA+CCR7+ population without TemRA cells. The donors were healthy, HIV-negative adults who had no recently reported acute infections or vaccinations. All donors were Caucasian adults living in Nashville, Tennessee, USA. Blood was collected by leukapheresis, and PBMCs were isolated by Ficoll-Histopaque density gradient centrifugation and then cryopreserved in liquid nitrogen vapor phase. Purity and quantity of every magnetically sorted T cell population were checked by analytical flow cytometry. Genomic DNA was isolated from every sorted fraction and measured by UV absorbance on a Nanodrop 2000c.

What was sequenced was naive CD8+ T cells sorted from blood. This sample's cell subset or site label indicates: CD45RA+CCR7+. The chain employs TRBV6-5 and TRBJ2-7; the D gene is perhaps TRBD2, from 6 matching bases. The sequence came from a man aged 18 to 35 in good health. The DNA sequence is TGTGCCAGCAGTTACTCCCGGGACTCCCTAGATTACGAGCAGTACTTC. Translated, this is CASSYSRDSLDYEQYF.